The subject of this entry is one T cell receptor beta chain. Its target is unknown. The method was immunoSEQ multiplex PCR; TCRdb's version includes in-frame clones alone and lacks a portion of them. The sample records 150,000 to 200,000 clones, around 90% being singletons. The data are from a study of T cell responses to AZD1222 COVID-19 vaccine. Study observations and caveats: Donors were largely white British and mainly female; clonal diversity was possibly underestimated. When two AZD1222 doses had been given, Spike-specific TCR breadth and depth rose.

Sequencing was performed on peripheral blood, taken on day 0 of AZD1222 vaccination. The TCR sequence derives from an adult in good health.

The CDR3: CASSQSRTPVNEQYF. The CDR3 nucleotides read TGTGCCAGCAGCCAATCGAGGACCCCCGTCAACGAGCAGTACTTC. The J gene is TRBJ2-7, the V gene TRBV16, with unresolved D. Trimming shortened V by 0 bases and J by 5 bases, and 14 bases separated the two germline ends. The V gene's germline CDR1 is KGHSY and CDR2 FQNENV. This CDR3 has 15 residues.